A single TCR beta chain is shown here with its context. This specimen comes from a study of blood T cell repertoires in COVID-19. The V gene's germline CDR1 is SQVTM and CDR2 ANQGSEA. The length of the CDR3 is 13 residues. The table came from immunoSEQ multiplex PCR; TCRdb's copy has only in-frame clones and leaves some out. The table lists just over 40,000 clones, about 79% of them singletons. The clonotype originates from a woman aged 55-70 years with acute or convalescent COVID-19. The sequenced material came from peripheral blood. The V and J genes are TRBV29-1 and TRBJ2-1; 10 bases match TRBD2. The chain's CDR3 is CSGGTSVYNEQFF. For the CDR3, the DNA is TGCAGTGGCGGGACTAGCGTCTACAATGAGCAGTTCTTC.